These 9 T cell receptor beta chains originate from one sample sequenced in a study of PD-L1 blockade in urothelial cancer. The protocol was immunoSEQ multiplex PCR, while the TCRdb copy is restricted to in-frame clones and leaves out a portion. The profile covers approximately 40,000 clones, with 86% appearing a single time and roughly 24% taken by the ten largest. Time point here: peripheral blood 6 weeks after treatment start. The sequences come from PBMCs, collected around atezolizumab (anti-PD-L1) treatment. All receptors derive from a man in his fifties or sixties with urothelial cancer.

The chain carries TRBV5-6 and TRBJ1-1; the match to TRBD1 covers 7 bases. The trim removed 5 bases at V and 4 bases at J, leaving 11 bases unmatched. Germline lookup yields CDR1 SGHDT and CDR2 YYEEEE. The CDR3 length is 15 residues. The CDR3 DNA sequence: TGTGCCAGCAGTATCCTCAGGGGGACTCTCACTGAAGCTTTCTTT. Its protein is CASSILRGTLTEAFF. Full variable domain (rest looked up from reference TRBV5-6 and TRBJ1-1): DAGVTQSPTHLIKTRGQQVTLRCSPKSGHDTVSWYQQALGQGPQFIFQYYEEEERQRGNFPDRFSGHQFPNYSSELNVNALLLGDSALYLCASSILRGTLTEAFFGQGTRLTVV.

The chain employs TRBV4-1 and TRBJ1-4; unclear D gene. Germline assignment: CDR1 MGHRA and CDR2 YSYEKL. This CDR3 is 14 amino acids long. With 4 bases removed from V and 14 bases from J, the gap between germline ends came to 20 bases. The CDR3 sequence: CASSPTFLRGWLFF. As DNA, the CDR3 is TGCGCCAGCAGCCCCACCTTCCTTCGCGGGTGGCTGTTTTTT.

The rearrangement joins TRBV19 to TRBJ2-7; possibly TRBD2 for D (6 bases). The germline gives CDR1 LNHDA, CDR2 SQIVND (reference sequence). V shed 0 bases and J shed 0 bases, with 6 bases lying between them. This CDR3 is 14 amino acids long. The CDR3, as DNA: TGTGCCAGTAGTATAGAGGGGGGCTCCTACGAGCAGTACTTC. Protein sequence: CASSIEGGSYEQYF.

The chain carries TRBV2 and TRBJ2-2; D unclear. The V gene's germline CDR1 is SNHLY and CDR2 FYNNEI. V shed 7 bases and J shed 3 bases, with 12 bases lying between them. This CDR3 has 14 residues. The CDR3 spells CASNGRIYTGELFF. CDR3 nucleotides: TGTGCCAGCAATGGCCGTATCTACACCGGGGAGCTGTTTTTT.

The chain joins TRBV18 to TRBJ2-5; 7 positions match TRBD1. Germline assignment: CDR1 KGHSH and CDR2 LQKENI. The CDR3 consists of 15 residues. V lost 3 bases and J lost 2; bases outside the gene matches: 6. CDR3 sequence: CASSPRQGWQETQYF. The DNA for the CDR3 is TGTGCCAGCTCACCCCGACAGGGTTGGCAAGAGACCCAGTACTTC.

This clone is labeled medium-sized. The V gene is TRBV4-2, the J gene TRBJ2-7; D may be TRBD2 (5 bases). Trimming removed 0 bases at V and 2 bases at J, with 11 bases between. CDR1 is LGHNA, CDR2 YNFKEQ, per germline. This CDR3 comprises 15 residues. The CDR3 is CASSQDSSSAYEQYF. The CDR3 DNA follows: TGTGCCAGCAGCCAAGATTCTAGCTCCGCCTACGAGCAGTACTTC.

The J gene is TRBJ2-4, the V gene TRBV7-2; 7 bases are a match to TRBD1. The CDR3 loop spans 15 amino acids. The ends lost 5 bases at V and 0 bases at J; junction bases unmatched: 4. The V gene's germline CDR1 is SGHTA and CDR2 FQGNSA. CDR3 amino acids: CASSRDRVAKNIQYF. The CDR3 DNA follows: TGTGCCAGCAGCCGAGACAGGGTAGCCAAAAACATTCAGTACTTC.

The chain carries TRBV4-3 and TRBJ2-1, with 8 bases matching TRBD1. Germline trimming cut 4 bases from V and 6 bases from J; bases unmatched to any gene: 11. Germline V gene sequence: CDR1 LGHNA, CDR2 YSLEER. The CDR3 consists of 16 residues. CDR3 sequence reads: CASSPNQGAQGNEQFF. CDR3 nucleotides: TGCGCCAGCAGCCCGAACCAGGGGGCGCAGGGCAATGAGCAGTTCTTC.

The chain is built from TRBV7-2 and TRBJ2-5; 7 nucleotides align to TRBD2. V lost 4 bases, J lost 4 bases, and 6 bases stayed unmatched. Germline values: CDR1 SGHTA, CDR2 FQGNSA. This CDR3 comprises 14 residues. The CDR3 region has the DNA TGTGCCAGCAGCTCCCTACGCGGGGGAGAGACCCAGTACTTC. Its translation: CASSSLRGGETQYF. Looking up the rest from reference TRBV7-2 and TRBJ2-5 gives the full variable domain: GAGVSQSPSNKVTEKGKDVELRCDPISGHTALYWYRQSLGQGLEFLIYFQGNSAPDKSGLPSDRFSAERTGGSVSTLTIQRTQQEDSAVYLCASSSLRGGETQYFGPGTRLLVL.